This T cell receptor (beta chain) is from a study of cytomegalovirus exposure and HLA in healthy donors. The study, taken as a whole, reports: It was taken for granted in presence/absence analyses that sequencing depth across donors was roughly uniform.

The PCR used 60 Vbeta and 13 Jbeta primers. Sequencing used immunoSEQ multiplex PCR; TCRdb keeps in-frame clones, though not all of them. This sample yields 210,000 or so clones, of which roughly 80% are seen a single time; approximately 2% belongs to the top ten. Germline loops: CDR1 MDHEN, CDR2 SYDVKM. The CDR3 has 16 amino acids. Trimming shortened V by 2 bases and J by 1 base, and 14 bases separated the two germline ends. This clone has just one count. Its matching antigen is unknown. The V gene is TRBV28, the J gene TRBJ1-1; D possibly corresponds to TRBD1 (5 bases). Sequencing was done on a sample of PBMCs. The sequence was obtained from a woman aged 25 to 39 in good health and CMV-seropositive. CDR3 sequence: CASSLMGLGGNTEAFF. DNA of the CDR3: TGTGCCAGCAGTTTAATGGGCCTCGGGGGGAACACTGAAGCTTTCTTT.